These 12 T cell receptor beta chains were sequenced from one sample in a study of blood T cell repertoires in COVID-19. The assay was immunoSEQ multiplex PCR, and TCRdb's table has in-frame clones only and misses some. The sample contains approximately 76,000 clones, about 80% of which appear only once. Sample: peripheral blood. The source is an older woman with acute or convalescent COVID-19.

This chain links TRBV7-9 with TRBJ2-1; perhaps TRBD1 as D (5 bases). Per the germline V gene, CDR1 is SEHNR and CDR2 is FQNEAQ (reference sequence). Deletions cut 4 bases from V and 4 bases from J, with 11 bases between. The CDR3 totals 14 residues. The CDR3 loop is CASSSDRQYNEQFF. CDR3 sequence (DNA): TGTGCCAGCAGCTCCGATCGACAGTACAATGAGCAGTTCTTC.

Only a few counts were recorded for this clone. V and J are TRBV12-3 or TRBV12-4 and TRBJ1-2, with 7 bases that match TRBD1. V trimming: 6 bases; J trimming: 7 bases; junction bases outside the gene matches: 8. The CDR3 consists of 13 residues. The CDR3, as DNA: TGTGCCAGCAGGAAACAGGGGATTGCTGGCTACACCTTC. It encodes CASRKQGIAGYTF.

The chain combines TRBV5-1 with TRBJ2-1, with 8 bases fitting TRBD2. Germline trimming cut 0 bases from V and 7 bases from J; bases unmatched to any gene: 6. This CDR3 contains 15 residues. The germline gives CDR1 SGHRS, CDR2 YFSETQ. In DNA form, the CDR3 reads TGCGCCAGCAGCTTGGGACGGGGGGGCCGGAATGAGCAGTTCTTC. Encoded protein: CASSLGRGGRNEQFF.

V gene TRBV7-3 combines with J gene TRBJ2-2; no definite D call. Germline CDR1 and CDR2: SGHTA and FQGTGA. This CDR3 has 13 amino acids. Trimming took off 6 bases at V and 4 bases at J, with 9 bases between the two ends. Written as DNA, the CDR3 is TGTGCCAGCAGTCCCACGGGCACCGGGGAGCTGTTTTTT. Translated: CASSPTGTGELFF.

V usage is TRBV12-3 or TRBV12-4 and J usage is TRBJ1-3, with 7 nucleotides matching TRBD1. With V trimmed by 6 bases and J by 4 bases, 0 bases remained unmatched. This CDR3 contains 12 residues. CDR3 amino acids: CASRGQGNTIYF. In DNA, the CDR3 is TGTGCCAGCAGGGGACAGGGAAACACCATATATTTT.

V gene TRBV7-9 combines with J gene TRBJ1-5; possible D gene TRBD1, 5 bases. This CDR3 comprises 15 residues. Germline lookup yields CDR1 SEHNR and CDR2 FQNEAQ (reference sequence). The V end was cut by 3 bases, the J end by 1 base, with 10 bases between. CDR3 DNA: TGTGCCAGCAGCTTGGCAGGGTCGAGCAATCAGCCCCAGCATTTT. This sequence encodes CASSLAGSSNQPQHF.

V and J are TRBV7-8 and TRBJ2-7, with 11 bases matching TRBD2. The germline gives CDR1 SGHVS, CDR2 FQNEAQ. Trimming cost V 5 bases and J 3 bases; bases outside gene matches: 12. The CDR3 has 17 amino acids. The CDR3 nucleotides read TGTGCCAGCAGCCCCCTGATGACTAGCGGGGCGCTCTACGAGCAGTACTTC. It encodes CASSPLMTSGALYEQYF. Looking up the rest from reference TRBV7-8 and TRBJ2-7 gives the full variable domain: GAGVSQSPRYKVAKRGQDVALRCDPISGHVSLFWYQQALGQGPEFLTYFQNEAQLDKSGLPSDRFFAERPEGSVSTLKIQRTQQEDSAVYLCASSPLMTSGALYEQYFGPGTRLTVT.

This clone was seen only once. This chain links TRBV3-1 (or the pseudogene TRBV3-2) with TRBJ2-3; D remains ambiguous. V lost 4 bases and J lost 2, with 13 bases in between. This CDR3 comprises 15 residues. Germline CDR1 reads LGHDT; CDR2 reads YNNKEL (reference sequence). As DNA, the CDR3 is TGTGCCAGCAGCCGCGATGGGCAGGCCACAGATACGCAGTATTTT. Protein product: CASSRDGQATDTQYF.

The V and J genes are TRBV7-3 and TRBJ2-2, with 9 positions matching TRBD1. The CDR3 has 13 residues. Per the germline V gene, CDR1 is SGHTA and CDR2 is FQGTGA. V trimming: 8 bases; J trimming: 6 bases; junction bases outside the gene matches: 4. CDR3 DNA: TGTGCCAGCTCCCGGGACAGGGCCGGGGAGCTGTTTTTT. It codes for CASSRDRAGELFF.

The chain combines TRBV11-2 with TRBJ1-4, with TRBD1 matching over 8 bases. The ends lost 2 bases at V and 6 bases at J; junction bases unmatched: 2. Germline values: CDR1 SGHAT, CDR2 FQNNGV. The CDR3 has 14 amino acids. In nucleotides, the CDR3 is TGTGCCAGCAGCTTAATGACAGGGGATGAAAAACTGTTTTTT. It specifies CASSLMTGDEKLFF.

This clone is judged medium-sized. V and J are TRBV13 and TRBJ2-5, with D possibly matching TRBD1 (6 bases). V lost 5 bases, J lost 3 bases, and 19 bases lay in between. From germline, CDR1 is PRHDT and CDR2 FYEKMQ (reference sequence). CDR3 length equals 16 residues. CDR3 nucleotides: TGTGCCAGCAGCCAATCGACAGGCCCTCGGGAAGAGACCCAGTACTTC. This gives the protein CASSQSTGPREETQYF. Full variable domain (remainder filled in from reference TRBV13 and TRBJ2-5): AAGVIQSPRHLIKEKRETATLKCYPIPRHDTVYWYQQGPGQDPQFLISFYEKMQSDKGSIPDRFSAQQFSDYHSELNMSSLELGDSALYFCASSQSTGPREETQYFGPGTRLLVL.

This clone appeared a single time. V is TRBV19 and J is TRBJ1-1; a possible D gene is TRBD1 (6 bases). The CDR3 is 13 amino acids. V lost 3 bases and J lost 6, with 11 bases in between. The germline V gene has CDR1 LNHDA and CDR2 SQIVND (reference sequence). The CDR3 loop reads CASSITGSPEAFF. For the CDR3, the DNA is TGTGCCAGTAGTATCACAGGGAGCCCTGAAGCTTTCTTT.